The 25 T cell receptor beta chains listed next were all sequenced from one sample in a study of T cell changes during pregnancy in multiple sclerosis. Assay used: immunoSEQ multiplex PCR; TCRdb lists only in-frame clones, some missing. Seen here are 45,000 to 50,000 clones, 85% to 95% observed once, and the top ten hold 5.5%. The sample here was CD8+ T cells from peripheral blood mononuclear cells, taken before pregnancy. All receptors derive from a female donor with multiple sclerosis, enrolled in a pregnancy study.

Only one count was recorded for this clone. The genes are TRBV29-1 and TRBJ1-2; D remains ambiguous. V lost 3 bases, J lost 3 bases, and 5 bases lay in between. The CDR3 runs to 11 residues. The germline V gene encodes CDR1 SQVTM and CDR2 ANQGSEA. Here the CDR3 reads CSVEDYYGYTF. In DNA form, the CDR3 reads TGCAGCGTTGAGGACTACTATGGCTACACCTTC.

V and J are TRBV9 and TRBJ2-1; no clear D. The CDR3 runs to 12 residues. V was cut by 0 bases and J by 7 bases, with 5 bases left in between. Germline CDR1 is SGDLS and CDR2 is YYNGEE. The chain's CDR3 is CASSVAENEQFF. For the CDR3, the DNA is TGTGCCAGCAGCGTAGCCGAGAATGAGCAGTTCTTC.

The J gene is TRBJ2-3, the V gene TRBV18, with TRBD1 matching over 8 bases. Germline trimming cut 3 bases from V and 0 bases from J; bases unmatched to any gene: 8. CDR3 length equals 17 residues. CDR1 and CDR2 (germline): KGHSH, LQKENI. For the CDR3, the DNA is TGTGCCAGCTCACCGCCCCAGGGGGCGGCTAGCACAGATACGCAGTATTTT. This encodes CASSPPQGAASTDTQYF. Complete variable domain (other parts from reference TRBV18 and TRBJ2-3): NAGVMQNPRHLVRRRGQEARLRCSPMKGHSHVYWYRQLPEEGLKFMVYLQKENIIDESGMPKERFSAEFPKEGPSILRIQQVVRGDSAAYFCASSPPQGAASTDTQYFGPGTRLTVL.

The table lists this clone with a few counts. The chain links TRBV19 to TRBJ1-1; maybe TRBD1 (5 bases). Germline lookup yields CDR1 LNHDA and CDR2 SQIVND (reference sequence). The CDR3 runs to 13 residues. V shed 4 bases and J shed 2 bases, with 8 bases lying between them. The CDR3 loop is CASSNDRNTEAFF. The CDR3 coding sequence is TGTGCCAGTAGTAACGACAGAAACACTGAAGCTTTCTTT. The variable domain in full, with the rest retrieved from reference TRBV19 and TRBJ1-1, is DGGITQSPKYLFRKEGQNVTLSCEQNLNHDAMYWYRQDPGQGLRLIYYSQIVNDFQKGDIAEGYSVSREKKESFPLTVTSAQKNPTAFYLCASSNDRNTEAFFGQGTRLTVV.

The genes are TRBV7-9 and TRBJ1-2; TRBD1 is a possible D gene (5 bases). V lost 3 bases and J lost 1, with 15 bases in between. Per the germline V gene, CDR1 is SEHNR and CDR2 is FQNEAQ (reference sequence). This CDR3 has 16 residues. In nucleotides, the CDR3 is TGTGCCAGCAGCTTTCTACGGGGGGAAAGTAACTATGGCTACACCTTC. It specifies CASSFLRGESNYGYTF.

This clone was detected once. The rearrangement joins TRBV27 to TRBJ2-7; TRBD1 matches 7 bases. V shed 4 bases and J 3 bases; nucleotides not matched to a gene: 9. This CDR3 contains 15 residues. Germline loops: CDR1 MNHEY, CDR2 SMNVEV (reference sequence). The DNA for the CDR3 is TGTGCCAGCAGTTCCCGACAGGGCCCGTTCTACGAGCAGTACTTC. Translation: CASSSRQGPFYEQYF.

This clone is deemed medium-sized. The rearrangement uses TRBV27 and TRBJ1-1; D is unresolved. V gave up 5 bases and J gave up 4 bases, with 14 bases separating them. The CDR3 contains 14 residues. Germline CDR1 reads MNHEY; CDR2 reads SMNVEV (reference sequence). DNA of the CDR3: TGTGCCAGCAGTATGACTCCGCGTCGCACTGAAGCTTTCTTT. Amino acid sequence: CASSMTPRRTEAFF.

The chain carries TRBV5-4 and TRBJ2-1, with D maybe TRBD1 (6 bases). The CDR3 extends over 15 amino acids. The germline V gene has CDR1 SGHNT and CDR2 YYREEE (reference sequence). Trimming pared 3 bases from V and 0 bases from J, leaving 10 bases between. The CDR3 protein is CASSWTASSYNEQFF. In DNA, the CDR3 is TGTGCCAGCAGCTGGACAGCGAGCTCCTACAATGAGCAGTTCTTC.

The V call is TRBV7-6, the J call TRBJ2-7, with 12 bases identical to TRBD2. Germline V lookup: CDR1 SGHVS, CDR2 FNYEAQ. V gave up 8 bases and J gave up 7 bases; unmatched junction bases: 12. The CDR3 sequence is 15 residues long. CDR3 in DNA: TGTGCCAGCGCCCCTCTAGCGGGAGGGCTTTGGGAGCAGTACTTC. Translation: CASAPLAGGLWEQYF. Filled out from reference TRBV7-6 and TRBJ2-7, the complete variable domain reads GAGVSQSPRYKVTKRGQDVALRCDPISGHVSLYWYRQALGQGPEFLTYFNYEAQQDKSGLPNDRFSAERPEGSISTLTIQRTEQRDSAMYRCASAPLAGGLWEQYFGPGTRLTVT.

The chain uses TRBV19 and TRBJ2-1; 7 bases are a match to TRBD2. CDR3 length equals 16 residues. CDR1 is LNHDA, CDR2 SQIVND, per germline (reference sequence). Unmatched junction bases numbered 14, after V lost 5 bases and J lost 7 bases. CDR3 loop: CASSLGLGTTKNEQFF. The DNA for the CDR3 is TGTGCCAGTAGTCTCGGACTAGGAACCACGAAGAATGAGCAGTTCTTC.

CDR3 nucleotides: TGCAGCGTTCAGGGGCTAATCACAGATACGCAGTATTTT. Translated: CSVQGLITDTQYF. The gene calls are TRBV29-1 and TRBJ2-3, with D possibly matching TRBD1 (6 bases). Germline CDR1 reads SQVTM; CDR2 reads ANQGSEA. The CDR3 spans 13 residues. V was cut by 5 bases and J by 2 bases, with 11 bases left in between.

CDR3 bases: TGTGCCAGTAGTATGGATTGGGGGGGGGATCAGCCCCAGCATTTT. It encodes CASSMDWGGDQPQHF. This chain connects TRBV19 to TRBJ1-5, with D perhaps TRBD1 (5 bases). Trimming removed 3 bases at V and 5 bases at J, with 14 bases between. CDR1 LNHDA and CDR2 SQIVND come from the germline V gene (reference sequence). The CDR3 spans 15 residues. The full variable domain, rest sourced from reference TRBV19 and TRBJ1-5, is DGGITQSPKYLFRKEGQNVTLSCEQNLNHDAMYWYRQDPGQGLRLIYYSQIVNDFQKGDIAEGYSVSREKKESFPLTVTSAQKNPTAFYLCASSMDWGGDQPQHFGDGTRLSIL.

The rearrangement joins TRBV6-5 to TRBJ1-1; 7 bases agree with TRBD1. Germline CDR1 reads MNHEY; CDR2 reads SVGAGI. The CDR3 runs 14 residues. The J segment lost 2 bases and the V segment lost 2 bases, leaving 2 bases of the junction unmatched. The CDR3 here is CASSYVGGNTEAFF. CDR3 nucleotides: TGTGCCAGCAGTTACGTAGGGGGCAACACTGAAGCTTTCTTT.

J is TRBJ2-2 and V is TRBV27, with D unresolved. The CDR3 runs to 13 residues. Trimming pared 8 bases from V and 0 bases from J, leaving 7 bases between. CDR1 and CDR2 (germline): MNHEY, SMNVEV (reference sequence). CDR3 DNA: TGTGCCAGCGGTCGAGCGAACACCGGGGAGCTGTTTTTT. Translation: CASGRANTGELFF.

This rearrangement joins TRBV7-9 to TRBJ2-7; 8 bases match TRBD1. CDR1 and CDR2 (germline): SEHNR, FQNEAQ (reference sequence). The CDR3 loop spans 13 amino acids. With 5 bases clipped from V and 6 bases from J, the junction kept 6 bases outside the gene matches. CDR3 sequence reads: CASSPGTGGEQYF. As DNA, the CDR3 is TGTGCCAGCAGCCCAGGGACAGGCGGCGAGCAGTACTTC.

This rearrangement joins TRBV19 to TRBJ2-6, with a tentative D call TRBD2 (7 bases). Germline V gene data show CDR1 as LNHDA and CDR2 as SQIVND (reference sequence). This CDR3 is built from 18 residues. Deletions cut 3 bases from V and 0 bases from J, with 15 bases between. The CDR3 reads CASSMGGLSLSGANVLTF. CDR3 bases: TGTGCCAGTAGTATGGGGGGGCTTTCCCTCTCTGGGGCCAACGTCCTGACTTTC.

The CDR3 bases are TGCGCCAGCAGCCAGGGAGGACTAGCGGGAGATGGCGAGCAGTTCTTC. It codes for CASSQGGLAGDGEQFF. The rearrangement links TRBV4-3 to TRBJ2-1, with 13 bases fitting TRBD2. With V trimmed by 3 bases and J by 10 bases, 9 bases remained unmatched. The CDR3 extends over 16 amino acids. CDR1 is LGHNA, CDR2 YSLEER, per germline.

This clone was seen just once. The V gene is TRBV28, the J gene TRBJ2-7; 10 bases match TRBD2. Trimming removed 3 bases from V and 0 bases from J; junction bases left unmatched: 5. Germline values: CDR1 MDHEN, CDR2 SYDVKM. The CDR3 has 16 residues. The CDR3 nucleotides read TGTGCCAGCAGTTTTGGGGGACTAGCGCTCTCCTACGAGCAGTACTTC. As protein: CASSFGGLALSYEQYF.

This chain joins TRBV14 and TRBJ2-7, with 7 bases aligning to TRBD1. CDR3 length: 15 amino acids. Looked up from germline, CDR1 is SGHDN and CDR2 is FVKESK. V lost 3 bases to trimming and J lost 2 bases; unmatched junction nucleotides: 7. CDR3 in DNA: TGTGCCAGCAGCCAGAAGACAGGGTCGGCCTACGAGCAGTACTTC. Translating it yields CASSQKTGSAYEQYF.

The chain uses TRBV30 and TRBJ1-4; D ambiguous. Germline assignment: CDR1 GTSNPN and CDR2 SVGIG (reference sequence). The CDR3 contains 14 residues. V lost 3 bases, J lost 8 bases, and 16 bases lay in between. CDR3 in DNA: TGTGCCTGGAGCCACGGGGTTAAGCCCGAAAAACTGTTTTTT. Protein product: CAWSHGVKPEKLFF.

The rearrangement links TRBV6-1 to TRBJ1-2; a possible D gene is TRBD1 (6 bases). The V gene lost 0 bases and the J gene lost 4 bases, with 9 bases spanning the gap. The CDR3 covers 14 residues. CDR1 and CDR2 (germline): MNHNS, SASEGT. CDR3 nucleotides: TGTGCCAGCAGTGAAGCGGGGGACATCTATGGCTACACCTTC. Its translation is CASSEAGDIYGYTF.

The genes are TRBV5-5 and TRBJ2-3; 7 nucleotides agree with TRBD1. This CDR3 has 17 amino acids. V shed 4 bases and J 0 bases; nucleotides not matched to a gene: 11. Germline V gene data show CDR1 as SGHKS and CDR2 as YYEKEE (reference sequence). This CDR3 is CASSGTGDGASTDTQYF. The CDR3 bases are TGTGCCAGCAGCGGTACAGGGGATGGGGCTAGCACAGATACGCAGTATTTT.

V gene TRBV9 combines with J gene TRBJ2-1; D is perhaps TRBD1 (5 bases). The V end lost 9 bases, the J end lost 6 bases, and 13 bases lay between the germline ends. CDR3 length: 12 amino acids. Germline CDR1 and CDR2: SGDLS and YYNGEE. CDR3 DNA: TGTGCCACAGGGAATAGTGTCAATGAGCAGTTCTTC. Amino acids: CATGNSVNEQFF.

The chain employs TRBV27 and TRBJ1-2; D remains ambiguous. V dropped 3 bases and J dropped 8 bases, with 16 bases sitting between them. This CDR3 is built from 14 residues. Germline V lookup: CDR1 MNHEY, CDR2 SMNVEV (reference sequence). CDR3 nucleotides: TGTGCCAGCAGTTTTGCCGGACTTCCGGAGGGCTACACCTTC. Its translation is CASSFAGLPEGYTF.

J is TRBJ2-1 and V is TRBV6-5, with TRBD1 matching 10 bases. The CDR3 is 13 amino acids. J was trimmed by 13 bases and V by 0 bases; bases with no gene match: 3. Germline CDR1 MNHEY, CDR2 SVGAGI. The CDR3 nucleotides read TGTGCCAGCAGTTACTCGGGACAGGGGTCCCAGTTCTTC. Amino acids: CASSYSGQGSQFF.